This T cell receptor (beta chain) was documented in a study of cytomegalovirus exposure and HLA in healthy donors. With 60 Vbeta and 13 Jbeta primers, the PCR was carried out. Sequencing was performed with immunoSEQ multiplex PCR; in TCRdb, only in-frame clones are kept and a portion is missing. The profile shows some 150,000 clones, about two thirds of them singletons. Germline V lookup: CDR1 MNHEY, CDR2 SVGAGI. The CDR3 has 14 residues. J gave up 5 bases and V 0 bases, and 3 bases lay outside the gene matches. The gene calls are TRBV6-5 and TRBJ1-1; 7 bases fit TRBD1. The material sequenced was PBMCs. This clonotype originated in a woman between 35 and 50 years old in good health and CMV-seronegative. The CDR3: CASSYSSGGTEAFF. CDR3 DNA: TGTGCCAGCAGTTACTCGTCAGGGGGGACTGAAGCTTTCTTT.